This T cell receptor (beta chain) was identified during a study of vaccination effects on CD4 cells after COVID-19. There are 15 residues in the CDR3. Germline V gene lookup returns CDR1 MNHEY and CDR2 SVGAGI. V trimming: 7 bases; J trimming: 7 bases; junction bases outside the gene matches: 10. Concerning this clone itself: Its antigen is currently unknown.

The protocol was immunoSEQ multiplex PCR, while the TCRdb copy is restricted to in-frame clones and leaves out a portion. This sample carries roughly 20,000 clones, 65% to 80% of them seen once, and the ten largest clones take around a tenth. Prior to sequencing, the ViraFEST assay stimulated PBMC with viral peptide pools, which expanded the antigen-specific CD4+ T cells. Once cultured for roughly ten days, the cells underwent separation to obtain CD4+ T cells. All vaccine recipients tested negative for nucleocapsid antibodies and had never contracted SARS-CoV-2 infection. A few million PBMC were seeded per well and grown in the presence of roughly 10 IU/ml IL-2 and about 10 ug/ml peptides.

This TCR derives from a human donor who received a COVID-19 vaccine. This chain joins TRBV6-5 and TRBJ2-2; 9 nucleotides line up with TRBD1. Sequencing used CD4+ T cells from PBMCs cultured with HCoV-NL63 spike peptides, obtained before COVID-19 vaccination. CDR3 coding DNA: TGTGCCAGCAACTTACAGGGGGCGGGAAGCGGGGAGCTGTTTTTT. Its protein is CASNLQGAGSGELFF.